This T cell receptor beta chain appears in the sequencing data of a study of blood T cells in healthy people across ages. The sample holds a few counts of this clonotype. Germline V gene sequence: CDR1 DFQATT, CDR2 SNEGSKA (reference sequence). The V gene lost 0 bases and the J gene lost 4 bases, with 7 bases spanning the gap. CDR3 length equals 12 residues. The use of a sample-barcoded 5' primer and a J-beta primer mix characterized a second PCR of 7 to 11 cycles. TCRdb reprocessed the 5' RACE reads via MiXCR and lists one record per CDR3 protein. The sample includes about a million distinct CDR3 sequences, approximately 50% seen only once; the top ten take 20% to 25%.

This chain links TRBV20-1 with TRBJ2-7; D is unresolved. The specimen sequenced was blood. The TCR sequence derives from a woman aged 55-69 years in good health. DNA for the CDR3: TGCAGTGCTAGAGATCTTGTTTACGAGCAGTACTTC. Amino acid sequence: CSARDLVYEQYF.